The source of this TCR beta chain is a study of blood T cell repertoires in COVID-19. About the study: The origin of the acute and convalescent COVID-19 samples was the United States, Italy and Spain. The analysed material was cDNA or gDNA that came from T cells, B-cell-depleted T cells, or PBMCs.

V lost 3 bases and J lost 6, with 9 bases in between. The germline V gene has CDR1 LNHDA and CDR2 SQIVND (reference sequence). This CDR3 region has 13 residues. In the authors' methods: The authors estimated nucleated cell counts from reference gene primer amplification. Assay used: immunoSEQ multiplex PCR; TCRdb lists only in-frame clones, some missing. V, J and clone size are those of that table, while D and trimming were read from the DNA. The data contain 55,000 to 65,000 clones, 87% of them singletons. The receptor's source is a man aged 55 to 69 with active or convalescent COVID-19. This sequence joins TRBV19 and TRBJ1-5; TRBD1 might be the D (6 bases). The sequenced material came from peripheral blood. The CDR3 DNA follows: TGTGCCAGTAGTATGTCAGGGGTTCAGCCCCAGCATTTT. Residues: CASSMSGVQPQHF.